The 24 T cell receptor beta chains reported below all come from one sample, sequenced in a study of blood T cell repertoires in COVID-19. TCRdb's table, derived via immunoSEQ multiplex PCR, lists solely in-frame clones and lacks some. The sample contains more than 150,000 clones, less than 85% of which appear only once. Material for sequencing was peripheral blood. Receptor source: a man in his fifties who had recovered from COVID-19.

This clone was counted once. The chain links TRBV7-3 to TRBJ2-7; the D gene is possibly TRBD2 (6 bases). Germline values: CDR1 SGHTA, CDR2 FQGTGA. The CDR3 runs to 14 residues. V was clipped by 1 base and J by 4 bases, with 11 bases between them. CDR3 residues: CASSLSSGEYEQYF. The CDR3, as DNA: TGTGCCAGCAGCTTAAGTAGCGGAGAGTACGAGCAGTACTTC.

J is TRBJ2-7 and V is TRBV3-1 (or the pseudogene TRBV3-2), with 10 positions matching TRBD2. The germline gives CDR1 LGHDT, CDR2 YNNKEL (reference sequence). CDR3 length equals 15 residues. The J segment lost 3 bases and the V segment lost 1 base, leaving 3 bases of the junction unmatched. The CDR3 region has the DNA TGTGCCAGCAGCCAAGTCCGACTAGCGGGCTACGAGCAGTACTTC. It specifies CASSQVRLAGYEQYF.

V gene TRBV19 combines with J gene TRBJ2-3; D not certain. V was pared by 3 bases and J by 1 base, with 11 bases between. CDR3 length: 15 residues. CDR1 LNHDA and CDR2 SQIVND come from the germline V gene (reference sequence). Written as DNA, the CDR3 is TGTGCCAGTAGTATGGGTCTGCTAGGCACAGATACGCAGTATTTT. This gives the protein CASSMGLLGTDTQYF.

The V call is TRBV10-3, the J call TRBJ1-5; a possible D gene is TRBD1 (5 bases). The CDR3 loop spans 15 amino acids. Germline values: CDR1 ENHRY, CDR2 SYGVKD. Trimming pared 6 bases from V and 5 bases from J, leaving 17 bases between. CDR3 in amino acids: CAIRHSTAGDQPQHF. The CDR3 nucleotides read TGTGCCATCAGGCACTCGACAGCTGGGGATCAGCCCCAGCATTTT.

This chain links TRBV2 with TRBJ2-7, with a possible D match to TRBD2 (5 bases). The germline V gene has CDR1 SNHLY and CDR2 FYNNEI. The germline V and J ends were trimmed by 11 bases and 2 bases, with 13 bases remaining between them. The CDR3 is 12 amino acids. CDR3 protein: CAGGVGPYEQYF. Written as DNA, the CDR3 is TGTGCCGGAGGTGTCGGCCCCTACGAGCAGTACTTC.

The chain is built from TRBV6-5 and TRBJ1-1; the match to TRBD1 covers 7 bases. The CDR3 consists of 13 residues. V gave up 6 bases and J gave up 0 bases; unmatched junction bases: 1. Germline V gene data show CDR1 as MNHEY and CDR2 as SVGAGI. This chain's CDR3 is CASRQGMNTEAFF. The CDR3 DNA reads TGTGCCAGCAGACAGGGGATGAACACTGAAGCTTTCTTT.

This rearrangement joins TRBV9 to TRBJ2-1; D possibly corresponds to TRBD1 (5 bases). V lost 2 bases and J lost 6, with 12 bases in between. Germline CDR1 reads SGDLS; CDR2 reads YYNGEE. This CDR3 has 14 residues. In DNA, the CDR3 is TGTGCCAGCAGCGTCTCTGTAGGGGTCAATGAGCAGTTCTTC. It codes for CASSVSVGVNEQFF.

In DNA, the CDR3 is TGTGCCAGCAGCTTGGGCCATGGGACTAGCTTGAAAGAGACCCAGTACTTC. Its translation is CASSLGHGTSLKETQYF. The gene calls are TRBV5-8 and TRBJ2-5, with 9 bases that match TRBD2. With 0 bases clipped from V and 3 bases from J, the junction kept 9 bases outside the gene matches. Germline CDR1 SGHTS, CDR2 YDEGEE. This CDR3 region has 17 residues.

The rearrangement uses TRBV5-1 and TRBJ2-5; D uncertain. V was trimmed by 2 bases and J by 5 bases, leaving 10 bases between them. Germline V gene data show CDR1 as SGHRS and CDR2 as YFSETQ. The CDR3 runs 13 residues. The chain's CDR3 is CASSFQFSETQYF. The DNA for the CDR3 is TGCGCCAGCAGCTTTCAGTTCTCGGAGACCCAGTACTTC. Combining the CDR3 with reference TRBV5-1 and TRBJ2-5 gives the whole variable domain KAGVTQTPRYLIKTRGQQVTLSCSPISGHRSVSWYQQTPGQGLQFLFEYFSETQRNKGNFPGRFSGRQFSNSRSEMNVSTLELGDSALYLCASSFQFSETQYFGPGTRLLVL.

The gene calls are TRBV28 and TRBJ2-7; 7 positions match TRBD1. The CDR3 sequence is 14 residues long. Germline assignment: CDR1 MDHEN and CDR2 SYDVKM. The V and J ends lost 3 bases and 4 bases, in that order; junction bases with no gene match: 6. CDR3 loop: CASSFRTGQYEQYF. CDR3 sequence (DNA): TGTGCCAGCAGTTTTCGGACAGGTCAATACGAGCAGTACTTC.

The CDR3 sequence is CASSIVPPEGPNNEQFF. The CDR3 DNA sequence: TGTGCCAGTAGTATAGTCCCCCCGGAGGGCCCAAACAATGAGCAGTTCTTC. The chain joins TRBV19 to TRBJ2-1, with a weak D call TRBD2 (6 bases). The CDR3 contains 17 residues. Trimming shortened V by 1 base and J by 5 bases, and 18 bases separated the two germline ends. Germline V gene data show CDR1 as LNHDA and CDR2 as SQIVND (reference sequence).

This clone was observed at least ten times. The CDR3 spells CASRAVGAGEQYF. The CDR3 DNA reads TGTGCCAGCAGGGCGGTAGGGGCGGGAGAGCAGTACTTC. The gene calls are TRBV6-5 and TRBJ2-7; D might be TRBD2 (6 bases). Germline CDR1 MNHEY, CDR2 SVGAGI. The germline V and J ends were trimmed by 6 bases and 7 bases, with 16 bases remaining between them. The CDR3 runs to 13 residues.

The chain links TRBV7-9 to TRBJ2-1, with 14 bases matching TRBD2. CDR1 SEHNR and CDR2 FQNEAQ come from the germline V gene (reference sequence). Trimming removed 2 bases from V and 8 bases from J; junction bases left unmatched: 5. CDR3 length: 16 residues. The CDR3 region has the DNA TGTGCCAGCAGCTTAACTGGGACTAGCGGGAGAGATGAGCAGTTCTTC. Amino acids: CASSLTGTSGRDEQFF. Filled out from reference TRBV7-9 and TRBJ2-1, the complete variable domain reads DTGVSQNPRHKITKRGQNVTFRCDPISEHNRLYWYRQTLGQGPEFLTYFQNEAQLEKSRLLSDRFSAERPKGSFSTLEIQRTEQGDSAMYLCASSLTGTSGRDEQFFGPGTRLTVL.

The CDR3 sequence: CATSDSSGVSIGYTF. The CDR3 DNA reads TGTGCCACCAGTGATTCGTCGGGGGTTAGTATCGGCTACACCTTC. This chain joins TRBV24-1 and TRBJ1-2; TRBD1 is a possible D gene (5 bases). Germline V gene data show CDR1 as KGHDR and CDR2 as SFDVKD. Trimming cost V 2 bases and J 8 bases, with 17 bases left between them. The CDR3 extends over 15 amino acids.

This sequence joins TRBV9 and TRBJ2-7; no firm D call. In germline, CDR1 is SGDLS, CDR2 YYNGEE. The CDR3 is 14 residues long. Trimming removed 3 bases from V and 4 bases from J, with 14 bases in between. The CDR3 spells CASSDAPRAYEQYF. DNA of the CDR3: TGTGCCAGCAGCGACGCTCCGCGCGCGTACGAGCAGTACTTC.

This clone was seen only a few times. The chain uses TRBV5-6 and TRBJ1-1; 11 positions match TRBD1. Looked up from germline, CDR1 is SGHDT and CDR2 is YYEEEE. The CDR3 is 13 residues long. V dropped 2 bases and J dropped 8; count of bases not matched to a gene: 2. The CDR3 sequence: CASSFRDRGEAFF. For the CDR3, the DNA is TGTGCCAGCAGCTTCCGGGACAGGGGGGAAGCTTTCTTT. The full variable domain, rest sourced from reference TRBV5-6 and TRBJ1-1, is DAGVTQSPTHLIKTRGQQVTLRCSPKSGHDTVSWYQQALGQGPQFIFQYYEEEERQRGNFPDRFSGHQFPNYSSELNVNALLLGDSALYLCASSFRDRGEAFFGQGTRLTVV.

The V and J genes are TRBV7-7 and TRBJ2-1; 8 nucleotides align to TRBD2. V lost 2 bases, J lost 4 bases, and 4 bases stayed unmatched. There are 15 residues in the CDR3. Germline CDR1 SSHAT, CDR2 FNYEAQ (reference sequence). Written as DNA, the CDR3 is TGTGCCAGCAGCTTAACTAGCGGACGATACAATGAGCAGTTCTTC. It yields the protein CASSLTSGRYNEQFF.

This clone appeared once. The V and J genes are TRBV6-5 and TRBJ1-5, with TRBD1 as a possible D gene (5 bases). V was trimmed by 3 bases and J by 2 bases, leaving 14 bases between them. Germline CDR1 is MNHEY and CDR2 is SVGAGI. CDR3 length: 16 residues. CDR3 region: CASSYRWQGGNQPQHF. The DNA for the CDR3 is TGTGCCAGCAGTTATCGGTGGCAGGGCGGCAATCAGCCCCAGCATTTT.

J is TRBJ2-7 and V is TRBV19, with D possibly called TRBD1 or TRBD2 (5 bases each). The germline V and J ends were trimmed by 5 bases and 5 bases, with 19 bases remaining between them. This CDR3 has 15 amino acids. Germline loops: CDR1 LNHDA, CDR2 SQIVND (reference sequence). The CDR3 coding sequence is TGTGCCAGTAGTGTAGGGGCAGCGGCCCGTGACGAGCAGTACTTC. The encoded protein is CASSVGAAARDEQYF.

The chain couples TRBV24-1 to TRBJ2-2; 9 bases are a match to TRBD1. Germline loops: CDR1 KGHDR, CDR2 SFDVKD. CDR3 length equals 15 residues. With 4 bases clipped from V and 3 bases from J, the junction kept 2 bases outside the gene matches. CDR3 loop: CATSERDRDTGELFF. Written as DNA, the CDR3 is TGTGCCACCAGTGAGCGGGACAGGGACACCGGGGAGCTGTTTTTT.

The chain employs TRBV9 and TRBJ2-1; D may be TRBD2 (5 bases). Germline loops: CDR1 SGDLS, CDR2 YYNGEE. Trimming shortened V by 3 bases and J by 6 bases, and 16 bases separated the two germline ends. There are 15 residues in the CDR3. The CDR3 is CASSAPQLDRNEQFF. The CDR3 DNA is TGTGCCAGCAGCGCCCCCCAACTAGATCGCAATGAGCAGTTCTTC. The full variable domain, its missing parts supplied by reference TRBV9 and TRBJ2-1, is DSGVTQTPKHLITATGQRVTLRCSPRSGDLSVYWYQQSLDQGLQFLIQYYNGEERAKGNILERFSAQQFPDLHSELNLSSLELGDSALYFCASSAPQLDRNEQFFGPGTRLTVL.

V and J are TRBV7-2 and TRBJ2-7; D is uncertain. CDR1 and CDR2 (germline): SGHTA, FQGNSA. V was cut by 1 base and J by 5 bases, with 12 bases left in between. The CDR3 is 14 amino acids. For the CDR3, the DNA is TGTGCCAGCAGCTTAGGTAGCTTGGTCCACGAGCAGTACTTC. Protein: CASSLGSLVHEQYF.

The chain couples TRBV7-9 to TRBJ2-1, with TRBD2 as a possible D gene (6 bases). Deletions cut 5 bases from V and 8 bases from J, with 19 bases between. The germline CDR1 and CDR2 sequences are SEHNR and FQNEAQ (reference sequence). The CDR3 sequence is 15 residues long. CDR3 region: CASSQGTREVHEQFF. The CDR3 DNA is TGTGCCAGCAGCCAAGGGACTCGAGAGGTACATGAGCAGTTCTTC.

The chain uses TRBV9 and TRBJ2-3; tentative D call: TRBD2 (6 bases). CDR1 and CDR2 (germline): SGDLS, YYNGEE. The CDR3 runs 15 residues. V gave up 4 bases and J gave up 5 bases, with 17 bases separating them. This chain's CDR3 is CASSLLGRIGDTQYF. CDR3 DNA: TGTGCCAGCAGCCTTCTAGGGAGGATCGGAGATACGCAGTATTTT.